These 4 T cell receptor beta chains were all obtained from the same sample, sequenced in a study of T cell responses to AZD1222 COVID-19 vaccine (TCRdb year 2021). The library relied on the immunoSEQ multiplex PCR assay. Here the immuneACCESS table is served through TCRdb, limited to in-frame sequences with V and J called. Missing clones are a known gap in these copies; in checked studies unresolved V genes cover under half, and the rest lacks a known reason. The sample yields 95,000 to 150,000 clones; around 93% were counted once. The ten most abundant clones make up 0.85% to 1.3% of the sample. The intended sense of this specimen's time point label: baseline before first vaccination. Source: peripheral blood, taken on day 0 of AZD1222 vaccination. These receptors came from an adult in good health.

V and J are TRBV5-1 and TRBJ2-7; D possibly corresponds to TRBD2 (6 bases). Deletions cut 4 bases from V and 0 bases from J, with 11 bases between. Germline V CDR1 and CDR2: SGHRS, YFSETQ. The CDR3 totals 14 residues. CDR3 DNA: TGCGCCAGCAGCCCCCCGACTAGCTCCTACGAGCAGTACTTC. It is translated as CASSPPTSSYEQYF.

The rearrangement links TRBV5-1 to TRBJ2-3; D gene uncertain. CDR1 and CDR2 from the germline V gene are SGHRS and YFSETQ. The V and J ends lost 2 bases and 0 bases respectively, with 13 bases between them. CDR3 length: 16 amino acids. CDR3 region: CASSFEWLVSTDTQYF. CDR3 coding DNA: TGCGCCAGCAGCTTTGAGTGGCTAGTCAGCACAGATACGCAGTATTTT.

The chain recombines TRBV5-1 with TRBJ2-7, with D uncertain. Trimming left V 5 bases short and J 0 bases short, with 9 bases between. Germline loops: CDR1 SGHRS, CDR2 YFSETQ. The CDR3 is made up of 13 amino acids. The CDR3 DNA follows: TGCGCCAGCAGAGAGGAACACTCCTACGAGCAGTACTTC. Residues: CASREEHSYEQYF.

The chain is built from TRBV5-8 and TRBJ2-3; no clear D gene. The V end was cut by 3 bases, the J end by 0 bases, with 2 bases between. The CDR3 has 12 amino acids. CDR1 SGHTS and CDR2 YDEGEE come from the germline V gene. The CDR3 DNA follows: TGTGCCAGCAGCTGGAGCACAGATACGCAGTATTTT. As protein: CASSWSTDTQYF.